The clone carrying this TCR beta chain was counted only a few times. In preparing bulk TCR libraries, previously described methods and listed TCR primers were used. TCRdb passed the PCR reads through MiXCR, listing each CDR3 protein once. The table lists around 320,000 distinct CDR3 sequences, roughly 23% of them singletons. The CD8+CD4-CCR7+CD45RA+ phenotype defined the sorted naive CD8 T cells. The data belong to a study of molecular identifiers for immune sequencing clone quantification. CDR1 and CDR2 (germline): MDHEN, SYDVKM. The CDR3 runs 19 residues. V dropped 6 bases and J dropped 2 bases, with 27 bases sitting between them.

The sequenced material came from naive CD8+ T cells from blood, with Jurkat cell RNA spiked in. The subset here: FACS-sorted CD8+CD4-CCR7+CD45RA+ naive T cells. The chain recombines TRBV28 with TRBJ2-3; possible D gene TRBD2, 7 bases. This receptor was identified in a human donor in good health. Some libraries in this study had Jurkat cell RNA spiked in. CDR3 residues: CASSNLGGGQDRFTDTQYF. As DNA, the CDR3 is TGTGCCAGCAGCAATCTGGGGGGAGGGCAGGACAGATTCACAGATACGCAGTATTTT.